Listed below are T cell receptor beta chains from one sample, sequenced in a study of blood T cell repertoires in COVID-19. Here immunoSEQ multiplex PCR was the method, and the copy in TCRdb shows in-frame clones only, minus some. In the table there are around 70,000 clones, 82% of which are singletons. The sequencing sample was made of peripheral blood. Receptors were obtained from a man between 60 and 70 years old with acute or convalescent COVID-19. The CDR3 runs from the conserved cysteine through the conserved F or W. A D gene is named only where the DNA matches it firmly. A row's size may be missing; if present it is once, few, many or a size class.

V gene	clone size	J gene	D gene	CDR3 protein	CDR3 DNA
TRBV10-1	-	TRBJ2-1	TRBD1	CASSEGGTGSYNEQFF	TGCGCCAGCAGTGAAGGGGGGACAGGGTCCTACAATGAGCAGTTCTTC
TRBV7-2	once	TRBJ1-4	-	CASREGLGEKLFF	TGTGCCAGCAGGGAGGGGCTGGGGGAAAAACTGTTTTTT
TRBV5-1	-	TRBJ1-2	-	CASSTTIQGGGYTF	TGCGCCAGCAGCACGACGATACAGGGAGGGGGCTACACCTTC
TRBV3-1/TRBV3-2	-	TRBJ2-5	-	CASSQKLRQETQYF	TGTGCCAGCAGCCAGAAGCTGAGACAAGAGACCCAGTACTTC
TRBV15	-	TRBJ1-1	-	CATSITRNTEAFF	TGTGCCACCAGCATTACCAGGAACACTGAAGCTTTCTTT
TRBV24-1	-	TRBJ2-5	TRBD1	CATSRTGGEETQYF	TGTGCCACCAGTCGAACAGGGGGCGAAGAGACCCAGTACTTC
TRBV30	few	TRBJ1-3	TRBD1	CAWSTGTVSGNTIYF	TGTGCCTGGAGTACCGGGACAGTCTCTGGAAACACCATATATTTT
TRBV29-1	-	TRBJ1-1	-	CSVEQVAPGAFF	TGCAGCGTTGAACAAGTAGCGCCGGGGGCTTTCTTT
TRBV6-5	-	TRBJ2-1	TRBD2	CATGTSSTNEQFF	TGTGCCACCGGGACTAGCTCGACCAATGAGCAGTTCTTC
TRBV7-6	-	TRBJ1-5	-	CASSPSHKNQPQHF	TGTGCCAGCAGCCCGTCCCACAAAAATCAGCCCCAGCATTTT
TRBV28	-	TRBJ1-5	-	CASSRGGGASNQPQHF	TGTGCCAGCAGCCGAGGAGGGGGGGCAAGCAATCAGCCCCAGCATTTT
TRBV19	-	TRBJ1-5	-	CASTPGGYSNQPQHF	TGTGCCAGTACTCCGGGGGGGTATAGCAATCAGCCCCAGCATTTT
TRBV19	once	TRBJ2-3	TRBD1	CASKQGASRDTQYF	TGTGCCAGTAAGCAGGGGGCGAGCCGAGATACGCAGTATTTT
TRBV15	-	TRBJ2-3	TRBD2	CATSKIAGIDTQYF	TGTGCCACCAGCAAAATAGCGGGGATAGATACGCAGTATTTT
TRBV19	-	TRBJ1-1	-	CASSLQGMAEAFF	TGTGCCAGTAGTTTACAGGGAATGGCTGAAGCTTTCTTT
TRBV19	-	TRBJ1-4	-	CASSIPREEKLFF	TGTGCCAGTAGTATACCGCGTGAGGAAAAACTGTTTTTT
TRBV5-1	-	TRBJ2-5	TRBD1	CASSATGGRETQYF	TGCGCCAGCAGCGCGACAGGGGGCCGAGAGACCCAGTACTTC
TRBV19	-	TRBJ1-5	-	CASIDGGSDGYNQPQHF	TGTGCCAGTATCGACGGCGGGTCAGACGGATACAATCAGCCCCAGCATTTT
TRBV9	-	TRBJ2-1	-	CASSVSAINEQFF	TGTGCCAGCAGCGTGTCCGCGATTAATGAGCAGTTCTTC
TRBV5-1	few	TRBJ2-1	-	CASSLEGRVIYNEQFF	TGCGCCAGCAGCTTGGAGGGCAGGGTTATCTACAATGAGCAGTTCTTC
TRBV11-2	-	TRBJ1-1	-	CASSLVARGTEAFF	TGTGCCAGCAGCTTAGTGGCCAGGGGAACTGAAGCTTTCTTT
TRBV4-2	once	TRBJ1-5	-	CASSQETGLKQPQHF	TGTGCCAGCAGCCAGGAAACAGGGCTAAAACAGCCCCAGCATTTT
TRBV6-5	-	TRBJ1-6	-	CASSYLASSYNSPLHF	TGTGCCAGCAGTTACCTTGCCAGCTCCTATAATTCACCCCTCCACTTT
TRBV4-2	-	TRBJ1-2	-	CASSQDRGGLGYTF	TGTGCCAGCAGCCAAGATCGGGGGGGGCTTGGCTACACCTTC
TRBV6-5	-	TRBJ1-5	TRBD1	CASGDRSRQPQHF	TGTGCCAGCGGGGACAGGTCCCGCCAGCCCCAGCATTTT
TRBV9	-	TRBJ2-7	TRBD1	CASSPRTGGYEQYF	TGTGCCAGCAGCCCACGGACAGGGGGATACGAGCAGTACTTC
TRBV30	-	TRBJ1-1	TRBD1	CAWSAIRTGGSEAFF	TGTGCCTGGAGTGCCATCCGGACAGGGGGCTCTGAAGCTTTCTTT
TRBV4-3	-	TRBJ1-2	-	CASSQEEGRGGYTF	TGCGCCAGCAGCCAAGAAGAGGGCAGGGGCGGCTACACCTTC
TRBV7-2	once	TRBJ1-2	-	CASSLGPVLGGYTF	TGTGCCAGCAGCTTAGGGCCAGTCCTCGGGGGCTACACCTTC
TRBV20-1	once	TRBJ1-2	-	CSAWTAYGYTF	TGCAGTGCTTGGACAGCCTATGGCTACACCTTC